This TCR beta chain was retrieved from a study of Graves' ophthalmopathy and Graves' hyperthyroidism. About this clonotype itself: Its antigen is unidentified.

Amplified material comprised TCR beta CDR3 regions derived from RNA transcripts. RT-PCR in the first round used HTBI primers; a second-round multiplex PCR followed. Using its own MiXCR run on the multiplex PCR reads, TCRdb lists one record per CDR3 protein. In the table there are 600,000 to 700,000 distinct CDR3 sequences, about two fifths of which are singletons. Study results and limitations: Detection in blood was also observed for most expanded thyroid clonotypes above 0.001 frequency.

In germline, CDR1 is SGHAT, CDR2 FQNNGV. The length of the CDR3 is 15 residues. The V and J ends lost 1 base and 2 bases respectively, with 6 bases between them. This receptor was taken from an adult man with Graves' ophthalmopathy. The chain joins TRBV11-2 to TRBJ2-6; D gene unclear. The sequenced sample was peripheral blood. CDR3 sequence: CASSLGYAGANVLTF. Here the CDR3 DNA reads TGTGCCAGCAGCTTAGGCTACGCTGGGGCCAACGTCCTGACTTTC.